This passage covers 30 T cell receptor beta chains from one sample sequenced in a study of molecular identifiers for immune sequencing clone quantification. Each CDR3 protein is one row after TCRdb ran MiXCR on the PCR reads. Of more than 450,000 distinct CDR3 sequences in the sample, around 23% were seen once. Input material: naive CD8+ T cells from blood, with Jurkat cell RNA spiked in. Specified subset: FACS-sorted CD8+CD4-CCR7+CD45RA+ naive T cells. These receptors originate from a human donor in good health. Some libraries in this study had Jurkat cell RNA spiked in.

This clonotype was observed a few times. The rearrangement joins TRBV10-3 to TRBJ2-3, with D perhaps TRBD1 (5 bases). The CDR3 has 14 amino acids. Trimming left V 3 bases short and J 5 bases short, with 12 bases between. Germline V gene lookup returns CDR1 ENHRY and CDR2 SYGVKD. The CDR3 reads CAISEGVGQDTQYF. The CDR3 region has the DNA TGTGCCATCAGTGAAGGGGTGGGGCAAGATACGCAGTATTTT.

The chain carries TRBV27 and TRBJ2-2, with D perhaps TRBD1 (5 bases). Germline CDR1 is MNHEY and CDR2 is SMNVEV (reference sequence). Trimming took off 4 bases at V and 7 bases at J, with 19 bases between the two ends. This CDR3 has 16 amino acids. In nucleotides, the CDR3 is TGTGCCAGCAGTTCCATCCAGATCAGGGCTGTCGGGGAGCTGTTTTTT. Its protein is CASSSIQIRAVGELFF.

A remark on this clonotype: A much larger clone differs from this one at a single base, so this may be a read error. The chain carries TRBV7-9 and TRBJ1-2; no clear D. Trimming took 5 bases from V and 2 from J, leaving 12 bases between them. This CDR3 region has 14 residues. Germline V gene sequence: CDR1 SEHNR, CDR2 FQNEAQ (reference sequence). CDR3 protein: CASSNSERNYGYTF. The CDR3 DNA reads TGTGCCAGCAGCAACTCAGAGAGAAACTATGGCTACACCTTC.

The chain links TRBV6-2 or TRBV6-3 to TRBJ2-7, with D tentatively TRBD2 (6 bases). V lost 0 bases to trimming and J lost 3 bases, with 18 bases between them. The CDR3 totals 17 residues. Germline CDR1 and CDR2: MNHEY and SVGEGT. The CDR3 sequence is CASSYSPPGGVDYEQYF. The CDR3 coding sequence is TGTGCCAGCAGTTACTCTCCCCCCGGGGGAGTAGACTACGAGCAGTACTTC.

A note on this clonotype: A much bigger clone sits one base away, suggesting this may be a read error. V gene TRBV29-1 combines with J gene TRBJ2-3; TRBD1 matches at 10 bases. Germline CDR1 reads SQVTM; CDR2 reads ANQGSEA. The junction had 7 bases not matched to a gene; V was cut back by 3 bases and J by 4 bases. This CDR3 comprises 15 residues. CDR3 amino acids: CSVDWGDRGSDTQYF. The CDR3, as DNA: TGCAGCGTTGACTGGGGGGACAGGGGTTCAGATACGCAGTATTTT.

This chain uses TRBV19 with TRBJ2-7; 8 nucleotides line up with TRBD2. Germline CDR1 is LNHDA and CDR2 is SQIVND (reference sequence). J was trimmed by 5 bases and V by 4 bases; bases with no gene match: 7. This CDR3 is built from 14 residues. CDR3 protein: CASSTTYGGDEQYF. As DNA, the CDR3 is TGTGCCAGTAGTACCACCTACGGGGGGGACGAGCAGTACTTC. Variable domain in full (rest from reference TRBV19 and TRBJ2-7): DGGITQSPKYLFRKEGQNVTLSCEQNLNHDAMYWYRQDPGQGLRLIYYSQIVNDFQKGDIAEGYSVSREKKESFPLTVTSAQKNPTAFYLCASSTTYGGDEQYFGPGTRLTVT.

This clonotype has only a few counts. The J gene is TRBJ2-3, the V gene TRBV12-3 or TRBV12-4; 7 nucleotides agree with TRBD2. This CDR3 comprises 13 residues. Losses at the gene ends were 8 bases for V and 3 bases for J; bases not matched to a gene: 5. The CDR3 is CASHGLGTDTQYF. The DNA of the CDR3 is TGTGCCAGCCACGGACTAGGTACAGATACGCAGTATTTT.

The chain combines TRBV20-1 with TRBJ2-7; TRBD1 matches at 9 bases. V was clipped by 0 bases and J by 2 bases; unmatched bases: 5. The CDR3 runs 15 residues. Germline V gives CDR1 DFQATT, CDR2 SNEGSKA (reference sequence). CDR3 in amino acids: CSARDRDRVTYEQYF. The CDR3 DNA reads TGCAGTGCTAGAGATCGGGACAGGGTCACCTACGAGCAGTACTTC.

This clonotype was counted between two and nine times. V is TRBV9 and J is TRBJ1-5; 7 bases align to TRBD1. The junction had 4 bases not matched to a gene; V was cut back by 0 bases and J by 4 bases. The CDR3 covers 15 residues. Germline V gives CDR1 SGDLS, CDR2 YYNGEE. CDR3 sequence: CASSVEGTVNQPQHF. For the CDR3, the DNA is TGTGCCAGCAGCGTAGAGGGGACAGTTAATCAGCCCCAGCATTTT.

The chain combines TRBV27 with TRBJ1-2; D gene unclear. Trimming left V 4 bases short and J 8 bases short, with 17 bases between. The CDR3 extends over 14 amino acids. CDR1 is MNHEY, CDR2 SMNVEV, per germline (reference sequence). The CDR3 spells CASSSLPAWNGYTF. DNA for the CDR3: TGTGCCAGCAGTTCCCTGCCCGCATGGAACGGCTACACCTTC.

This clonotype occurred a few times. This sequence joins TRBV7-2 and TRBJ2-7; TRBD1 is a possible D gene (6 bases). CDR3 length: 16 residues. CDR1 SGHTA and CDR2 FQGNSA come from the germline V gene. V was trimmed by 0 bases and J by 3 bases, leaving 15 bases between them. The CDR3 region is CASSLALGQLYYEQYF. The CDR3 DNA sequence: TGTGCCAGCAGCTTAGCCCTAGGACAGCTTTACTACGAGCAGTACTTC.

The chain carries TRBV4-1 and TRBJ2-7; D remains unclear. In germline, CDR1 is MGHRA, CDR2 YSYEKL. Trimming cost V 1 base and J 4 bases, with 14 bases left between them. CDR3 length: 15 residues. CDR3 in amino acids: CASSQVSSLAYEQYF. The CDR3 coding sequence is TGCGCCAGCAGCCAAGTTAGTAGTCTGGCTTACGAGCAGTACTTC.

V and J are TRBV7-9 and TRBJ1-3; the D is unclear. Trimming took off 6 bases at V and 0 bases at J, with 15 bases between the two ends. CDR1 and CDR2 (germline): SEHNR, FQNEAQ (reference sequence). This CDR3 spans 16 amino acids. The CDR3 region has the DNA TGTGCCAGCAGATCAACCAGGAGTAACTCTGGAAACACCATATATTTT. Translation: CASRSTRSNSGNTIYF.

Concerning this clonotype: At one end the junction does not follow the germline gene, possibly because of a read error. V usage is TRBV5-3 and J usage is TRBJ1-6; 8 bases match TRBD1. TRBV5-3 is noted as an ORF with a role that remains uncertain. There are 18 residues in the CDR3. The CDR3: CASSSSGQVSSYNSPLHF. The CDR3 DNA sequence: TGTGCCAGCAGCTCCTCGGGACAGGTCAGCTCCTATAATTCACCCCTCCACTTT.

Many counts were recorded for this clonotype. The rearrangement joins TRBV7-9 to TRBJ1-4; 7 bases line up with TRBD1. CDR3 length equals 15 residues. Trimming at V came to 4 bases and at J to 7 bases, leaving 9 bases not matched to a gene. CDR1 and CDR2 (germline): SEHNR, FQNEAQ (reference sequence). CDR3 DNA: TGTGCCAGCAGCTCGGCAGGAGGGGGCATTGAAAAACTGTTTTTT. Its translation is CASSSAGGGIEKLFF.

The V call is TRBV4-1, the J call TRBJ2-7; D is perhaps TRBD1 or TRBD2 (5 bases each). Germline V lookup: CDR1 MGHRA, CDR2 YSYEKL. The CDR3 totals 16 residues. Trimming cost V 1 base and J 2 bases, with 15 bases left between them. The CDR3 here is CASSQAGTPSPYEQYF. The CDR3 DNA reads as TGCGCCAGCAGCCAAGCCGGGACCCCAAGCCCCTACGAGCAGTACTTC.

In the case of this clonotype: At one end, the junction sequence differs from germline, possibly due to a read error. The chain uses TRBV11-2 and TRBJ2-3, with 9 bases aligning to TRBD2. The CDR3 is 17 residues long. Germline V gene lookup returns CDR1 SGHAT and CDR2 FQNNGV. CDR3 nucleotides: TGTGACAGCAGCTTAGATGCGGGAGGGTGGCCCGGGGATACGCAGTATTTT. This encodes CDSSLDAGGWPGDTQYF.

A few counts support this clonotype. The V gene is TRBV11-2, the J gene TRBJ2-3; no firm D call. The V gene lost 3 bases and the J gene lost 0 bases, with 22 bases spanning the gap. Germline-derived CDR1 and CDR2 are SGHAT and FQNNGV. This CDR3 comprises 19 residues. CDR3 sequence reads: CASSFTWSRLPASTDTQYF. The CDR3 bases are TGTGCCAGCAGCTTTACATGGTCAAGGTTACCGGCTAGCACAGATACGCAGTATTTT.

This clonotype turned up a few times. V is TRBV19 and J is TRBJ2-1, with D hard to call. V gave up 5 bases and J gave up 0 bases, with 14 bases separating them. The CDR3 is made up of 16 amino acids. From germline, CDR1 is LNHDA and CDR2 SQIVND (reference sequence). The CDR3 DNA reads TGTGCCAGTAGTCCTGATGAGACCCACTCCTACAATGAGCAGTTCTTC. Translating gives CASSPDETHSYNEQFF.

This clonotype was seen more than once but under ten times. CDR3: CASSPSDLGSYEQYF. CDR3 coding DNA: TGTGCCAGCAGCCCCTCGGACCTAGGCTCCTACGAGCAGTACTTC. J is TRBJ2-7 and V is TRBV9; D not certain. Germline V gives CDR1 SGDLS, CDR2 YYNGEE. V lost 4 bases, J lost 0 bases, and 14 bases lay in between. This CDR3 has 15 amino acids.

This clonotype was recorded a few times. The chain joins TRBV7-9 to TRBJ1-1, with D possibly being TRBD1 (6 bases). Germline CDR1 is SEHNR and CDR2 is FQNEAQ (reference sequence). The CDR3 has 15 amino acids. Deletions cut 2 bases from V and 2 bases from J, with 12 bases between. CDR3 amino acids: CASSLIRGPNTEAFF. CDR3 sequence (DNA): TGTGCCAGCAGCTTAATCAGGGGACCTAACACTGAAGCTTTCTTT.

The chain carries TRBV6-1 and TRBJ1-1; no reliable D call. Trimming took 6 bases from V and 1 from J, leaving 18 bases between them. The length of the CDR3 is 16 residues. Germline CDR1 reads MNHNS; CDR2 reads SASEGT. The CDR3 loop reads CASRVGSRMGNTEAFF. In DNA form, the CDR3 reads TGTGCCAGCAGGGTTGGCAGTCGAATGGGGAACACTGAAGCTTTCTTT.

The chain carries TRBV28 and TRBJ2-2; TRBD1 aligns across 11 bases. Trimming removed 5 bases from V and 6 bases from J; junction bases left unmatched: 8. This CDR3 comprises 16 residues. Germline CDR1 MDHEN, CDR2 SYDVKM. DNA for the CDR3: TGTGCCAGCAGTCCCCGGACAGGGGGCGCACCCGGGGAGCTGTTTTTT. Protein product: CASSPRTGGAPGELFF.

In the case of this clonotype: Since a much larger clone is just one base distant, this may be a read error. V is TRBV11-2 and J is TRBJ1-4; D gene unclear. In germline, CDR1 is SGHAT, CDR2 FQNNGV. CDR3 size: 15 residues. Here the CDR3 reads CACSLARGLQEKLFF. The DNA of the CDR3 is TGTGCCTGCAGCTTAGCCAGAGGGCTTCAAGAAAAACTGTTTTTT.

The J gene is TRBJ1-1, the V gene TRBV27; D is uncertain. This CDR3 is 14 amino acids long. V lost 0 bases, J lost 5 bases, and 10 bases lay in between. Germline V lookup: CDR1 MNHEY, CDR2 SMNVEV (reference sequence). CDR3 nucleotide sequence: TGTGCCAGCAGTTTATCGAATTTTAGGACTGAAGCTTTCTTT. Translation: CASSLSNFRTEAFF.

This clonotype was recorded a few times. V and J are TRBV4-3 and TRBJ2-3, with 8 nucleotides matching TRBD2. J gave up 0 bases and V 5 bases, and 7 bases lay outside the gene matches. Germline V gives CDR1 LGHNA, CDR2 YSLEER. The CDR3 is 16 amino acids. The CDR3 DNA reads TGCGCCAGCAGCGCCACCGCTAGCGGGAGCACAGATACGCAGTATTTT. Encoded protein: CASSATASGSTDTQYF.

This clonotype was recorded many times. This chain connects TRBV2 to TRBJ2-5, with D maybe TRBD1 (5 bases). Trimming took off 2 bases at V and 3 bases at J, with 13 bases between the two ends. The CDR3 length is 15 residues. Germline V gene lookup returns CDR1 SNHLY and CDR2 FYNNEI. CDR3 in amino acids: CASSELRTNKETQYF. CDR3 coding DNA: TGTGCCAGCAGTGAACTTAGGACAAACAAAGAGACCCAGTACTTC.

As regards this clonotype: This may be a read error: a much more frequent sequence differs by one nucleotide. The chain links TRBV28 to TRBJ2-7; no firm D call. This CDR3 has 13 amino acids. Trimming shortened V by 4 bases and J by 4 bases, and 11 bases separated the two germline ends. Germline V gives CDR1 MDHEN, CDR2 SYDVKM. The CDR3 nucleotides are TGTGCCAGCAGTTCCCCCCTGGGTTACGAGCAGTACTTC. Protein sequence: CASSSPLGYEQYF.

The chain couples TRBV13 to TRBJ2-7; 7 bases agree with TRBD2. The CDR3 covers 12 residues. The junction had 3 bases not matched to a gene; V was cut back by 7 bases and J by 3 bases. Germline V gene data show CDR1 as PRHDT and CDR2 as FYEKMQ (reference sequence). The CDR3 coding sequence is TGTGCCAGCAACAGCGGGAACTACGAGCAGTACTTC. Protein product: CASNSGNYEQYF.

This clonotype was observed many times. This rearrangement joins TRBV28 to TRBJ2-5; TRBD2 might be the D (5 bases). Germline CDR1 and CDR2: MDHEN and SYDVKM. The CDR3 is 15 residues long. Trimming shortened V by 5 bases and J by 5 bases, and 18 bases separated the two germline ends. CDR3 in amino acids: CASSPRTGPGETQYF. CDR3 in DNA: TGTGCCAGCAGTCCTCGCACCGGACCGGGGGAGACCCAGTACTTC.